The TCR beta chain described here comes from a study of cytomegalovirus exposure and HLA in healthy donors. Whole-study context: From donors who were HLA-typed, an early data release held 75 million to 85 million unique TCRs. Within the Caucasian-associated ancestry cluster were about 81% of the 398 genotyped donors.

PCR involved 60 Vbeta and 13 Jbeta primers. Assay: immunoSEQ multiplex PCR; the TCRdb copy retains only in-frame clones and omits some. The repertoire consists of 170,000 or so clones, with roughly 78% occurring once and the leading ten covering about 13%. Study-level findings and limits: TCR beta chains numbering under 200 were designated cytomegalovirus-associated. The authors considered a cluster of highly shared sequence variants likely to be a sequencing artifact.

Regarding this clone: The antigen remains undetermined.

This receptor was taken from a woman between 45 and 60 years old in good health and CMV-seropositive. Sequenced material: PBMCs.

The CDR3 is CASSYNRVDFNTEAFF. The DNA of the CDR3 is TGTGCCAGCAGTTACAACAGGGTGGATTTCAACACTGAAGCTTTCTTT. This sequence joins TRBV6-5 and TRBJ1-1; maybe TRBD1 (6 bases). The CDR3 totals 16 residues. Germline CDR1 reads MNHEY; CDR2 reads SVGAGI. V was shortened by 2 bases and J by 2 bases, with 15 bases between the two germline ends.